These T cell receptor beta chains were read from a single sample in a study of Tregs in tolerant kidney transplant recipients. The assay was immunoSEQ multiplex PCR, and TCRdb's table has in-frame clones only and misses some. In the table there are about 52,000 clones, about 91% of which are singletons. The source material was CD8+ T cells from blood (PBMCs), sampled 24 months after the transplant. These receptors originate from a human patient who received a combined kidney and bone marrow transplant. Some T cells may possibly be graft donor cells. Both conserved end residues are part of each CDR3. A D gene is named only where the DNA matches it firmly. Some rows mark clone size as missing; the rest say once, few, many or name a class of expanded clone.

NA	TRBV11-2	NA	TRBJ2-1	17	CASSSYRDGKGYNEQFF	TGTGCCAGCAGCTCCTACCGGGATGGAAAAGGCTACAATGAGCAGTTCTTC
NA	TRBV19	NA	TRBJ1-5	15	CASSIVQGLNQPQHF	TGTGCCAGTAGTATAGTACAGGGCCTTAATCAGCCCCAGCATTTT
TRBD1	TRBV7-6	NA	TRBJ1-4	16	CASSLRQGISPEKLFF	TGTGCCAGCAGCCTGCGACAGGGTATCTCCCCCGAAAAACTGTTTTTT
TRBD2	TRBV4-2	NA	TRBJ2-1	17	CASSQDPSGNSYNEQFF	TGTGCCAGCAGCCAAGATCCTAGCGGAAACTCCTACAATGAGCAGTTCTTC
NA	TRBV19	once	TRBJ1-1	13	CASSAQGSTEAFF	TGTGCCAGTAGTGCTCAAGGGAGCACTGAAGCTTTCTTT
TRBD1	TRBV7-9	NA	TRBJ2-7	15	CASSLLRAGGYEQYF	TGTGCCAGCAGCTTGCTTCGCGCAGGGGGCTACGAGCAGTACTTC
NA	TRBV27	NA	TRBJ2-1	11	CASRRVGEQFF	TGTGCCAGCAGACGGGTCGGGGAGCAGTTCTTC
NA	TRBV7-2	NA	TRBJ2-7	15	CASSLKLGAGYEQYF	TGTGCCAGCAGCTTGAAGCTCGGGGCGGGGTACGAGCAGTACTTC
NA	TRBV6-5	NA	TRBJ2-2	13	CASSYAVPGELFF	TGTGCCAGCAGTTACGCGGTTCCCGGGGAGCTGTTTTTT
TRBD1	TRBV29-1	NA	TRBJ1-2	12	CSATGTYGGYTF	TGCAGCGCGACAGGGACGTATGGTGGCTACACCTTC
NA	TRBV29-1	NA	TRBJ1-2	16	CSVESRGGNSNYGYTF	TGCAGCGTTGAATCCCGGGGAGGAAACTCTAACTATGGCTACACCTTC
NA	TRBV14	NA	TRBJ2-7	15	CASSQETGISYEQYF	TGTGCCAGCAGCCAAGAAACAGGAATCTCCTACGAGCAGTACTTC
NA	TRBV19	NA	TRBJ2-3	15	CASSIVLTSTDTQYF	TGTGCCAGTAGTATAGTCTTAACTAGCACAGATACGCAGTATTTT
NA	TRBV27	NA	TRBJ1-1	13	CASSLHPGVEAFF	TGTGCCAGCAGCCTCCACCCGGGAGTCGAAGCTTTCTTT
TRBD1	TRBV4-3	NA	TRBJ2-3	17	CASSPLLHGQGTDTQYF	TGCGCCAGCAGCCCCCTTCTCCACGGACAGGGGACAGATACGCAGTATTTT
TRBD2	TRBV2	once	TRBJ2-5	16	CASSRSLAGGEETQYF	TGTGCCAGCAGTCGTTCTCTAGCGGGAGGCGAAGAGACCCAGTACTTC
TRBD2	TRBV6-4	NA	TRBJ2-1	14	CASSLVAGGNEQFF	TGTGCCAGCAGCCTCGTTGCGGGGGGCAATGAGCAGTTCTTC
NA	TRBV30	NA	TRBJ1-2	14	CAWSVPGHGGGYTF	TGTGCCTGGAGTGTCCCAGGGCACGGGGGGGGCTACACCTTC
TRBD2	TRBV4-1	NA	TRBJ2-1	17	CASSQGVSSGRTYEQFF	TGCGCCAGCAGCCAAGGTGTAAGTAGCGGGAGGACCTATGAGCAGTTCTTC
NA	TRBV9	NA	TRBJ2-2	16	CASSVNRDGDTGELFF	TGTGCCAGCAGCGTTAACAGGGATGGGGACACCGGGGAGCTGTTTTTT
TRBD1	TRBV27	few	TRBJ1-4	15	CASRRNRGRSEKLFF	TGTGCCAGCAGACGAAACAGGGGAAGGAGTGAAAAACTGTTTTTT
NA	TRBV27	NA	TRBJ2-1	18	CASSPLLSGQMGYNEQFF	TGTGCCAGCAGTCCCTTATTAAGCGGCCAAATGGGATACAATGAGCAGTTCTTC
NA	TRBV6-6	NA	TRBJ2-6	16	CASSYRKGVGANVLTF	TGTGCCAGCAGTTACAGAAAAGGGGTAGGGGCCAACGTCCTGACTTTC
TRBD2	TRBV9	NA	TRBJ2-1	15	CASSGGLAGSYEQFF	TGTGCCAGCAGCGGGGGCCTAGCGGGATCTTATGAGCAGTTCTTC
TRBD1	TRBV27	NA	TRBJ1-2	14	CASSLGQGRDGYTF	TGTGCCAGCAGTTTGGGACAGGGGAGGGATGGCTACACCTTC
NA	TRBV11-3	NA	TRBJ1-5	12	CASSSGNQPQHF	TGTGCCAGCAGTTCGGGGAATCAGCCCCAGCATTTT
NA	TRBV4-3	NA	TRBJ2-4	15	CASSQDGARQNIQYF	TGCGCCAGCAGCCAAGACGGTGCCAGACAAAACATTCAGTACTTC
NA	TRBV7-9	few	TRBJ2-7	14	CASSNLGLVYEQYF	TGTGCCAGCAGCAACCTCGGGTTAGTCTACGAGCAGTACTTC
TRBD2	TRBV4-2	NA	TRBJ2-7	15	CASSPRGTSGYEQYF	TGTGCCAGCAGCCCCAGGGGGACTAGCGGTTACGAGCAGTACTTC
NA	TRBV13	NA	TRBJ1-2	13	CASSLGRVGGYTF	TGTGCCAGCAGCTTAGGTCGGGTCGGTGGCTACACCTTC
TRBD1	TRBV6-5	NA	TRBJ2-1	12	CASSPTGVEQFF	TGTGCCAGCAGCCCCACAGGGGTTGAGCAGTTCTTC
TRBD2	TRBV7-9	NA	TRBJ2-7	15	CASSWTSGRTHEQYF	TGTGCCAGCAGCTGGACTAGCGGGAGAACCCACGAGCAGTACTTC
NA	TRBV27	NA	TRBJ1-4	14	CASSLVGGNEKLFF	TGTGCCAGCAGTTTAGTGGGGGGTAATGAAAAACTGTTTTTT
NA	TRBV14	NA	TRBJ2-1	15	CASSQEVRGGNEQFF	TGTGCCAGCAGCCAAGAGGTGCGGGGAGGCAATGAGCAGTTCTTC
NA	TRBV11-3	NA	TRBJ2-1	14	CASRPRGGDNEQFF	TGTGCCAGCAGACCCCGGGGCGGGGACAATGAGCAGTTCTTC
TRBD2	TRBV9	NA	TRBJ2-1	14	CASSASGGYNEQFF	TGTGCCAGCAGCGCTAGCGGGGGCTACAATGAGCAGTTCTTC
NA	TRBV5-6	NA	TRBJ1-5	16	CASSLRAGYSNQPQHF	TGTGCCAGCAGCTTGAGGGCAGGGTATAGCAATCAGCCCCAGCATTTT
NA	TRBV5-6	NA	TRBJ2-7	13	CASSFGSGGEQYF	TGTGCCAGCAGCTTCGGGTCAGGAGGGGAGCAGTACTTC
TRBD1	TRBV11-1	NA	TRBJ2-7	15	CASSLGQEAPYEQYF	TGTGCCAGCAGCCTCGGACAGGAGGCCCCCTACGAGCAGTACTTC
NA	TRBV18	NA	TRBJ1-1	15	CASSPPEQVNTEAFF	TGTGCCAGCTCACCACCTGAACAGGTTAACACTGAAGCTTTCTTT
TRBD2	TRBV5-1	once	TRBJ2-5	15	CASSLAGGAQETQYF	TGCGCCAGCAGCTTGGCCGGGGGGGCACAAGAGACCCAGTACTTC
TRBD2	TRBV27	NA	TRBJ2-1	18	CASSFTSGKLSSYNEQFF	TGTGCCAGCAGTTTTACTAGCGGGAAACTAAGCTCCTACAATGAGCAGTTCTTC